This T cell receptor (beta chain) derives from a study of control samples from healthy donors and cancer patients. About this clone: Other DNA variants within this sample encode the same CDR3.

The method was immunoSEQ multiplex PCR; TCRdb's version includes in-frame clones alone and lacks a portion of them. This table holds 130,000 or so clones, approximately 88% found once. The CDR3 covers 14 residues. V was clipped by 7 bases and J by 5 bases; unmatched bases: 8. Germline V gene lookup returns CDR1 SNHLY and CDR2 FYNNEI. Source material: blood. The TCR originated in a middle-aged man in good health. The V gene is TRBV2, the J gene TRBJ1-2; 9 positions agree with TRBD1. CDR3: CASTGQGKGYGYTF. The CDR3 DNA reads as TGTGCCAGCACAGGACAGGGGAAGGGATATGGCTACACCTTC.